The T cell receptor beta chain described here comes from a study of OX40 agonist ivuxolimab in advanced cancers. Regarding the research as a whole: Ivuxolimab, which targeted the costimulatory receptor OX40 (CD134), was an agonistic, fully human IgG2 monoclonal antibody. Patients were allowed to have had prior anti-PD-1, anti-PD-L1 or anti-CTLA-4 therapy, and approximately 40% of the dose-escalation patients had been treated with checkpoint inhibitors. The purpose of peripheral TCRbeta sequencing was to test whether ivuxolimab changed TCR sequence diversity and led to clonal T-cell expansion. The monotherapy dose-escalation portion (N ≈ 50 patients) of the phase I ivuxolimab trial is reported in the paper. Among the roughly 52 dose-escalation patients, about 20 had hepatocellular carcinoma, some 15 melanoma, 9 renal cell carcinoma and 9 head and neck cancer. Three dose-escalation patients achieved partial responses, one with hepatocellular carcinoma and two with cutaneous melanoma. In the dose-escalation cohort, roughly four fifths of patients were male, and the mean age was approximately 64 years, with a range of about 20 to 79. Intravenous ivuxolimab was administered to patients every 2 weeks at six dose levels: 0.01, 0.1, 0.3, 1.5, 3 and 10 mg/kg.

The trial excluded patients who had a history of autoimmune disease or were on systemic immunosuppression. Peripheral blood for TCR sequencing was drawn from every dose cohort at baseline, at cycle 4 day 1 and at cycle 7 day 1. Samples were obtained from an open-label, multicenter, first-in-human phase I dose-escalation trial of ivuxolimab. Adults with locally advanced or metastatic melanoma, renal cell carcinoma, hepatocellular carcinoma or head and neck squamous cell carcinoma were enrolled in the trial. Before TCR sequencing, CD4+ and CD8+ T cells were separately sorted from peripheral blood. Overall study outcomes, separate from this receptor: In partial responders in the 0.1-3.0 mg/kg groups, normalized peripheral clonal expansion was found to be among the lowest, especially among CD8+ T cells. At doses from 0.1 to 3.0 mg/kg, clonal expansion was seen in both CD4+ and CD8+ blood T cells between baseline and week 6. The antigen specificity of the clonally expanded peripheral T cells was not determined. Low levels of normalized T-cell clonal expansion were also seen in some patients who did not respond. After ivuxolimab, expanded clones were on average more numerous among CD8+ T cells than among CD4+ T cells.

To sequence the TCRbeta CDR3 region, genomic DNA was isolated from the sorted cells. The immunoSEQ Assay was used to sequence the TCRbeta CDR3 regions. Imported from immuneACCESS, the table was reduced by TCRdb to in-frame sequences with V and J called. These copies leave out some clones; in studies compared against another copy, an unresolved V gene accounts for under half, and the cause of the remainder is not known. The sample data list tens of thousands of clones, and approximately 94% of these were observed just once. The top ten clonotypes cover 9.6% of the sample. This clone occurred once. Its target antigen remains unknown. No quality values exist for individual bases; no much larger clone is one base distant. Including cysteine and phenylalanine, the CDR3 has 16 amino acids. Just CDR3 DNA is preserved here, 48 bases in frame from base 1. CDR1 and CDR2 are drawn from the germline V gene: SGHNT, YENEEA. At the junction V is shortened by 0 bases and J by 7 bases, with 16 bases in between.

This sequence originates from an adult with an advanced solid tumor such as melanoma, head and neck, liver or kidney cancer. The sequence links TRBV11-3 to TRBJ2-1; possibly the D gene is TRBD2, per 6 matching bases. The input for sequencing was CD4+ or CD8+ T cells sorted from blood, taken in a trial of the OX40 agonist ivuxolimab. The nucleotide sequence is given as TGTGCCAGCAGCTTAGATCGGGGTGTGGGGGGAAATGAGCAGTTCTTC. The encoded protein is CASSLDRGVGGNEQFF.